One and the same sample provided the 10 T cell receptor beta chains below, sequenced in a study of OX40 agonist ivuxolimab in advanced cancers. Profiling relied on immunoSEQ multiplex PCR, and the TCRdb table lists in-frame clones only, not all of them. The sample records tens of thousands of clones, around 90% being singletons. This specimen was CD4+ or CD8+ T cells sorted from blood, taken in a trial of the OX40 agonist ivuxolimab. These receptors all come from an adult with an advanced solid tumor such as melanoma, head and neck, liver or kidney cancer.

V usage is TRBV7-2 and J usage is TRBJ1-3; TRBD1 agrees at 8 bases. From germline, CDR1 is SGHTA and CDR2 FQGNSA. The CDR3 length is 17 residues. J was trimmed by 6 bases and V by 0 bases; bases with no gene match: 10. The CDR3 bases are TGTGCCAGCAGCTTAGCCTGGCAGGGGGCTAGCGAAAACACCATATATTTT. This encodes CASSLAWQGASENTIYF.

CDR3 amino acids: CAWSVGPWDEQFF. The CDR3 DNA reads TGTGCCTGGAGTGTTGGCCCGTGGGATGAGCAGTTCTTC. The chain links TRBV30 to TRBJ2-1, with unresolved D. Trimming cost V 0 bases and J 8 bases, with 11 bases left between them. CDR3 length equals 13 residues. Germline CDR1 reads GTSNPN; CDR2 reads SVGIG (reference sequence).

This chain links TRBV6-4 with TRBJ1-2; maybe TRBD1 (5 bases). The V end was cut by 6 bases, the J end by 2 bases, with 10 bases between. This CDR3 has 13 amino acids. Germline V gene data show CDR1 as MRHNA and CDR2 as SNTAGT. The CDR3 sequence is CASRPTVNYGYTF. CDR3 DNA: TGTGCCAGCAGACCGACAGTGAACTATGGCTACACCTTC.

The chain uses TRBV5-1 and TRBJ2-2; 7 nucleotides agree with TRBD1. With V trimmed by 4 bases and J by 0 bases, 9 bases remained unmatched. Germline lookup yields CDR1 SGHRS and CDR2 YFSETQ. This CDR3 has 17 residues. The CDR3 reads CASSQDRSNANTGELFF. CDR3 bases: TGCGCCAGCAGCCAGGACAGGAGCAACGCGAACACCGGGGAGCTGTTTTTT.

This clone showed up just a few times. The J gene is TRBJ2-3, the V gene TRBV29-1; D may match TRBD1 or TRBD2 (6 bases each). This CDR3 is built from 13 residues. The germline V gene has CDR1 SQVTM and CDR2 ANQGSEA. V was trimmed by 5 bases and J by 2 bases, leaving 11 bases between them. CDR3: CSVRGESTDTQYF. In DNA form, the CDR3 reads TGCAGCGTTAGGGGGGAGTCCACAGATACGCAGTATTTT.

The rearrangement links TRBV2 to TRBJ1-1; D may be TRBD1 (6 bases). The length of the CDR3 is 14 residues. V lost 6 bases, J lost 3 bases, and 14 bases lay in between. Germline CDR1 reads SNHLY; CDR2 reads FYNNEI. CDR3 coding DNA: TGTGCCAGCAGCTTACAGGGAGAGGACACTGAAGCTTTCTTT. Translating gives CASSLQGEDTEAFF.

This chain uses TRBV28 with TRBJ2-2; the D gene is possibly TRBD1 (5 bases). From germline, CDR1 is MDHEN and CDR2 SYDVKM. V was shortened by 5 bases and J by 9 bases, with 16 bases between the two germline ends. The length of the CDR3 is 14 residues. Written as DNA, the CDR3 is TGTGCCAGCAGTAGTGGGGCAGTCCACCGGGAGCTGTTTTTT. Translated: CASSSGAVHRELFF.

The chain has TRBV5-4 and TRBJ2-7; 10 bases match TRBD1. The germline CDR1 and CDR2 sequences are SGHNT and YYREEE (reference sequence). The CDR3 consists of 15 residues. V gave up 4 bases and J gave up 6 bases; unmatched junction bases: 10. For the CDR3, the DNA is TGTGCCAGCAGCCCGGGGGACAGGGGTTTTCGCGAGCAGTACTTC. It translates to CASSPGDRGFREQYF.

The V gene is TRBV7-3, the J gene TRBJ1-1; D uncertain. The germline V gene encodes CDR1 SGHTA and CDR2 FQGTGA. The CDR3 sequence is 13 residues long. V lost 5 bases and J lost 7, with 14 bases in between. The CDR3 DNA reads TGTGCCAGCAGCCCGTCACAAACGGATGAAGCTTTCTTT. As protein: CASSPSQTDEAFF.

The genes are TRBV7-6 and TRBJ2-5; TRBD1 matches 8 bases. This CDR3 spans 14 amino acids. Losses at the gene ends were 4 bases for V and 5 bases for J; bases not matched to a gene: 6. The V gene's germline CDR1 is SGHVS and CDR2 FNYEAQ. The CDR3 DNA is TGTGCCAGCAGCTCCAGGGGGCGCGGGGAGACCCAGTACTTC. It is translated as CASSSRGRGETQYF.